These 12 T cell receptor beta chains came from one sample sequenced in a study of cytomegalovirus exposure and HLA in healthy donors. The PCR contained 60 Vbeta and 13 Jbeta primers. Using immunoSEQ multiplex PCR, the repertoire was profiled, and TCRdb retains in-frame clones only, with some absent. Counted here are about 73,000 clones, 65% to 85% occurring once; the ten biggest clones make up over 10%. Material: PBMCs. The receptors originated from a man in his 70s in good health and CMV-seronegative.

This chain joins TRBV29-1 and TRBJ2-3, with D maybe TRBD1 (6 bases). V was pared by 7 bases and J by 2 bases, with 10 bases between. The CDR3 has 12 amino acids. CDR1 and CDR2 from the germline V gene are SQVTM and ANQGSEA. CDR3 sequence: CSGGHTTDTQYF. The CDR3 DNA reads TGCAGCGGGGGACACACCACAGATACGCAGTATTTT.

V is TRBV13 and J is TRBJ1-1; D is unresolved. Germline V lookup: CDR1 PRHDT, CDR2 FYEKMQ (reference sequence). Trimming took 5 bases from V and 5 from J, leaving 15 bases between them. The CDR3 consists of 14 residues. In DNA form, the CDR3 reads TGTGCCAGCAGCCCTTGGGCCCCATCTACTGAAGCTTTCTTT. Translation gives CASSPWAPSTEAFF.

The rearrangement uses TRBV9 and TRBJ1-1; D gene ambiguous. Germline V gene lookup returns CDR1 SGDLS and CDR2 YYNGEE. This CDR3 is 14 amino acids long. V was trimmed by 3 bases and J by 0 bases, leaving 9 bases between them. CDR3 loop: CASSAGLVNTEAFF. DNA for the CDR3: TGTGCCAGCAGCGCCGGTTTGGTGAACACTGAAGCTTTCTTT.

This clone was picked up many times. V usage is TRBV6-1 and J usage is TRBJ1-1; TRBD1 is a possible D gene (5 bases). Germline values: CDR1 MNHNS, CDR2 SASEGT. With 10 bases removed from V and 3 bases from J, the gap between germline ends came to 18 bases. CDR3 length: 14 amino acids. The CDR3 DNA reads as TGTGCCACCAGAATCGGGGGTCGTGACACTGAAGCTTTCTTT. This translates into CATRIGGRDTEAFF.

The chain has TRBV6-5 and TRBJ1-1; 7 bases map to TRBD1. With V trimmed by 8 bases and J by 3 bases, 12 bases remained unmatched. CDR3 length equals 15 residues. From germline, CDR1 is MNHEY and CDR2 SVGAGI. CDR3: CASGHTTTGYTEAFF. The CDR3 DNA reads as TGTGCCAGCGGACACACGACGACAGGGTACACTGAAGCTTTCTTT.

This chain connects TRBV10-3 to TRBJ1-5; TRBD1 matches at 7 bases. With V trimmed by 4 bases and J by 6 bases, 3 bases remained unmatched. The CDR3 has 13 amino acids. Germline V gene lookup returns CDR1 ENHRY and CDR2 SYGVKD. CDR3 amino acids: CAISGQGGQPQHF. The DNA for the CDR3 is TGTGCCATCAGTGGACAGGGAGGTCAGCCCCAGCATTTT.

This chain connects TRBV11-2 to TRBJ2-7; D may be TRBD1 (5 bases). The V end was cut by 6 bases, the J end by 3 bases, with 18 bases between. This CDR3 comprises 15 residues. Germline V gene data show CDR1 as SGHAT and CDR2 as FQNNGV. CDR3 loop: CASRPWGRLNYEQYF. CDR3 in DNA: TGTGCCAGCAGACCCTGGGGCCGCCTCAACTACGAGCAGTACTTC.

In the case of this clone: This specimen includes other DNA sequences encoding the same CDR3. The chain uses TRBV7-2 and TRBJ1-1; possibly TRBD1 for D (5 bases). V lost 5 bases to trimming and J lost 3 bases, with 22 bases between them. Germline V gene sequence: CDR1 SGHTA, CDR2 FQGNSA. CDR3 length equals 17 residues. In nucleotides, the CDR3 is TGTGCCAGCAGCCCCTTCAGGGCCCGTACTCGCGACACTGAAGCTTTCTTT. It yields the protein CASSPFRARTRDTEAFF.

Points on this clone: Compared with germline, one end of the junction differs, possibly owing to a read error. The gene calls are TRBV7-9 and TRBJ2-5; maybe TRBD2 (5 bases). CDR3 length equals 14 residues. Germline values: CDR1 SEHNR, CDR2 FQNEAQ (reference sequence). CDR3 bases: TGTTCCAGCAGCTTCTACGAGGGACAAGAGACCCAGTACTTC. It yields the protein CSSSFYEGQETQYF. Variable domain in full (rest from reference TRBV7-9 and TRBJ2-5): DTGVSQNPRHKITKRGQNVTFRCDPISEHNRLYWYRQTLGQGPEFLTYFQNEAQLEKSRLLSDRFSAERPKGSFSTLEIQRTEQGDSAMYLCSSSFYEGQETQYFGPGTRLLVL.

CDR3 bases: TGTGCCAGCAGTTATCCTCCCCTCCGTAGCAATCAGCCCCAGCATTTT. Translation gives CASSYPPLRSNQPQHF. This sequence joins TRBV6-5 and TRBJ1-5; D not certain. This CDR3 is built from 16 residues. Trimming shortened V by 3 bases and J by 0 bases, and 12 bases separated the two germline ends. Germline CDR1 MNHEY, CDR2 SVGAGI.

V and J are TRBV6-1 and TRBJ1-1; D gene unclear. V shed 5 bases and J shed 1 base, with 8 bases lying between them. This CDR3 comprises 13 residues. The germline gives CDR1 MNHNS, CDR2 SASEGT. CDR3 protein: CASSPEGNTEAFF. DNA for the CDR3: TGTGCCAGCAGTCCGGAGGGGAACACTGAAGCTTTCTTT.

This chain joins TRBV7-2 and TRBJ1-6; 7 bases map to TRBD1. J was trimmed by 12 bases and V by 6 bases; bases with no gene match: 8. There are 13 residues in the CDR3. The germline CDR1 and CDR2 sequences are SGHTA and FQGNSA. In DNA, the CDR3 is TGTGCCAGCAGTGTACAGGGGTTCCAACCCCTCCACTTT. It translates to CASSVQGFQPLHF. Drawing the rest from reference TRBV7-2 and TRBJ1-6, the complete variable domain is GAGVSQSPSNKVTEKGKDVELRCDPISGHTALYWYRQSLGQGLEFLIYFQGNSAPDKSGLPSDRFSAERTGGSVSTLTIQRTQQEDSAVYLCASSVQGFQPLHFGNGTRLTVT.